These 16 T cell receptor beta chains share one sample of origin, sequenced in a study of T cells in women clearing cervical HPV infection. Repertoires were generated with immunoSEQ multiplex PCR, while TCRdb's copy carries only in-frame clones and drops some. In all, the sample yields 15,000 or so clones. What was sequenced was blood buffy coat. The origin of the receptors is a woman between 18 and 70 years old with a cervical HPV16 infection that either progressed to CIN3+ or cleared (not recorded which).

As to this clone: The read ends 3 residues early relative to the CDR3; the germline J gene fills the gap. J is TRBJ2-4 and V is TRBV18; D is perhaps TRBD2 (6 bases). Germline V gene lookup returns CDR1 KGHSH and CDR2 LQKENI. The CDR3 spans 12 residues. Partial CDR3 DNA: TGTGCCAGCTCACCAGGGGACGGGGGT. Its translation: CASSPGDGG. The full CDR3 protein reads CASSPGDGGQYF.

About this clone itself: The CDR3 extends 3 residues past the end of the read, so its final part is completed from the germline J gene. The chain employs TRBV18 and TRBJ1-2, with a possible D match to TRBD1 (6 bases). The length of the CDR3 is 14 residues. The germline CDR1 and CDR2 sequences are KGHSH and LQKENI. This chain's CDR3 is CASSPGQSSYDYTF. The part of the CDR3 DNA that was read is TGTGCCAGCTCACCCGGACAGAGCTCCTACGAC. The whole variable domain, filled in from reference TRBV18 and TRBJ1-2, reads NAGVMQNPRHLVRRRGQEARLRCSPMKGHSHVYWYRQLPEEGLKFMVYLQKENIIDESGMPKERFSAEFPKEGPSILRIQQVVRGDSAAYFCASSPGQSSYDYTFGSGTRLTVV.

This clone is medium-sized by frequency. Sequencing ends 3 residues short of the CDR3 end; the germline J gene provides the rest. The chain employs TRBV28 and TRBJ1-1; 9 nucleotides align to TRBD1. V lost 6 bases to trimming and J lost 4 bases; unmatched junction nucleotides: 6. This CDR3 contains 14 residues. Germline loops: CDR1 MDHEN, CDR2 SYDVKM. The CDR3 loop reads CASRWGQGRTEAFF. The sequenced CDR3 bases are TGTGCCAGCAGGTGGGGACAGGGACGCACTGAA.

Comments on this clone: The read ends 3 residues before the CDR3 terminus; that terminus is restored from the germline J gene. The chain carries TRBV6-1 and TRBJ2-2; D is undetermined. This CDR3 is built from 13 residues. Germline lookup yields CDR1 MNHNS and CDR2 SASEGT. CDR3: CASSESSLEKLFF. The DNA read from the CDR3 is TGTGCCAGCAGTGAATCGAGCCTTGAAAAG.

Notes on this clone: Read data end 3 residues before the CDR3 end; the end is taken from the germline J gene. J is TRBJ2-3 and V is TRBV18; 9 bases align to TRBD1. Germline CDR1 KGHSH, CDR2 LQKENI. The CDR3 runs to 15 residues. The CDR3 bases that were read are TGTGCCAGCTCACGGGACAGGGACTCAGGTCAGCCG. It is translated as CASSRDRDSGQP. The whole CDR3 sequence is CASSRDRDSGQPQYF.

Worth noting for this clone: The read ends 3 residues before the CDR3 terminus; that terminus is restored from the germline J gene. The rearrangement links TRBV30 to TRBJ1-3; a possible D gene is TRBD1 (6 bases). In germline, CDR1 is GTSNPN, CDR2 SVGIG (reference sequence). This CDR3 region has 14 residues. The V end was cut by 2 bases, the J end by 4 bases, with 12 bases between. Here the CDR3 reads CAWSRGGSGNTIYF. The sequenced part of the CDR3 DNA is TGTGCCTGGAGTAGGGGGGGATCCGGAAACACC.

Notes on this clone: Read coverage stops 3 residues before the CDR3 terminus; the germline J gene supplies the remainder. The J gene is TRBJ2-3, the V gene TRBV30; D is unclear. The CDR3 runs 13 residues. The germline V gene has CDR1 GTSNPN and CDR2 SVGIG (reference sequence). CDR3 protein: CAWSAGDKETQYF. The part of the CDR3 DNA that was read is TGTGCCTGGAGTGCAGGAGACAAAGAGACG.

To note about this clone: The read stops 3 residues short of the end of the CDR3; the missing end is completed from the germline J gene. The rearrangement joins TRBV20-1 to TRBJ1-2; unclear D gene. The V and J ends lost 3 bases and 4 bases respectively, with 12 bases between them. Germline loops: CDR1 DFQATT, CDR2 SNEGSKA (reference sequence). CDR3 length equals 13 residues. CDR3 bases read: TGCAGTGCTAGGTCCGGGTCTATCTATGGC. Its protein is CSARSGSIYG. Given in full, the CDR3 is CSARSGSIYGYTF.

Comments on this clone: The read is 3 residues too short to cover the CDR3 end, so that end is filled in from the germline J gene. This sequence joins TRBV18 and TRBJ2-3; 9 bases are shared with TRBD1. CDR3 size: 17 residues. The germline V gene encodes CDR1 KGHSH and CDR2 LQKENI. The CDR3 here is CASSPGFIRTGDLSQYF. CDR3 DNA (partial): TGTGCCAGCTCACCAGGGTTTATTAGGACAGGGGACCTCTCG.

Comments on this clone: The observed sequence ends 3 residues before the CDR3 terminus, with the missing tail filled in from the germline J gene. The identical CDR3 is also encoded by other nucleotide sequences in the sample. The chain carries TRBV18 and TRBJ1-3; 8 bases are shared with TRBD1. V lost 3 bases to trimming and J lost 4 bases; unmatched junction nucleotides: 5. Per germline, CDR1 KGHSH and CDR2 LQKENI. CDR3 length: 15 residues. The part of the CDR3 DNA that was read is TGTGCCAGCTCACCCGACAGGGGACCAGGAAACACC. Protein: CASSPDRGPGNT. The entire CDR3 protein reads CASSPDRGPGNTIYF. Full variable domain (rest looked up from reference TRBV18 and TRBJ1-3): NAGVMQNPRHLVRRRGQEARLRCSPMKGHSHVYWYRQLPEEGLKFMVYLQKENIIDESGMPKERFSAEFPKEGPSILRIQQVVRGDSAAYFCASSPDRGPGNTIYFGEGSWLTVV.

With respect to this clone: The DNA ends 3 residues before the CDR3 does, and the rest of the CDR3 is filled in from the germline J gene. This chain joins TRBV30 and TRBJ2-7; D gene unclear. Germline lookup yields CDR1 GTSNPN and CDR2 SVGIG (reference sequence). The CDR3 contains 11 residues. V lost 1 base, J lost 3 bases, and 4 bases lay in between. CDR3 residues: CAWSGGYEQYF. The part of the CDR3 DNA that was read is TGTGCCTGGAGTGGAGGCTACGAG.

By frequency, this clone is medium-sized. The read comes to an end 3 residues before the CDR3 does, leaving the germline J gene to fill in the end. The rearrangement uses TRBV2 and TRBJ1-1; the D gene is possibly TRBD1 (6 bases). The germline V gene encodes CDR1 SNHLY and CDR2 FYNNEI. This CDR3 contains 15 residues. Deletions cut 4 bases from V and 4 bases from J, with 16 bases between. The covered CDR3 bases are TGTGCCAGCAGTGGACCCGGGGGGGCAAGCACTGAA. Protein: CASSGPGGASTE. The full CDR3 protein reads CASSGPGGASTEAFF.

On this clone: The read stops 3 residues short of the end of the CDR3; the missing end is completed from the germline J gene. The V and J genes are TRBV12-3 or TRBV12-4 and TRBJ1-1; a weak D match, TRBD1 (5 bases). V gave up 3 bases and J gave up 0 bases, with 8 bases separating them. The CDR3 consists of 14 residues. The DNA read from the CDR3 is TGTGCCAGCAGTTTTAGGGGTATGAACACTGAA. It is translated as CASSFRGMNTE. The complete CDR3 reads CASSFRGMNTEAFF.

The CDR3 region is CASSLAQQGSLRNTGELFF. The part of the CDR3 DNA that was read is TGCGCCAGCAGCTTGGCCCAACAGGGATCTTTGAGGAACACCGGGGAG. This rearrangement joins TRBV5-1 to TRBJ2-2; TRBD1 is a possible D gene (6 bases). The read ends 3 residues before the CDR3 terminus; that terminus is restored from the germline J gene. Germline loops: CDR1 SGHRS, CDR2 YFSETQ. V gave up 0 bases and J gave up 1 base, with 19 bases separating them. This CDR3 is 19 amino acids long.

On this clone itself: The read ends 3 residues shy of where the CDR3 ends; the end is completed using the germline J gene. V gene TRBV5-1 combines with J gene TRBJ2-1; 10 nucleotides line up with TRBD2. The CDR3 extends over 15 amino acids. Looked up from germline, CDR1 is SGHRS and CDR2 is YFSETQ. The J segment lost 3 bases and the V segment lost 1 base, leaving 1 base of the junction unmatched. The CDR3 here is CASSLSGGDYNEQFF. CDR3 DNA, as far as it was read: TGCGCCAGCAGCTTGAGCGGGGGGGACTACAATGAG.

Concerning this clone: The read terminates 3 residues before the CDR3 end, so the remaining end is supplied by the germline J gene. V and J are TRBV7-8 and TRBJ2-4; 8 bases fit TRBD1. The CDR3 has 11 amino acids. Germline V gives CDR1 SGHVS, CDR2 FQNEAQ. The CDR3 loop is CASSLGTGQYF. The covered CDR3 bases are TGTGCCAGCAGCCTCGGGACAGGT.